This T cell receptor (beta chain) was recorded in a study of memory CD4+ T cells and cytomegalovirus serostatus. The overall study: Donors were healthy Belgian adults, under 10 CMV seropositive and 20 to 25 seronegative.

The sort gate was single viable CD3+CD4+CD8-CD45RO+ cells for memory CD4+ T cells. Donors' CMV status reflects serum IgG against pp150, pp28, p38, p52. The V end was cut by 5 bases, the J end by 8 bases, with 15 bases between. The CDR3 is made up of 13 amino acids. Germline-derived CDR1 and CDR2 are SGHAT and FQNNGV. The table came from immunoSEQ multiplex PCR; TCRdb's copy has only in-frame clones and leaves some out. Of tens of thousands of clones listed, roughly 76% were seen once; the top ten hold around 1%. The specimen sequenced was memory CD4+ T cells from blood. The rearrangement joins TRBV11-2 to TRBJ1-2, with a tentative D call TRBD1 (5 bases). The sequence derives from an adult in good health and CMV-seronegative. The CDR3 coding sequence is TGTGCCAGCAGCCAAGGGGCCACTCGAGGCTACACCTTC. Protein: CASSQGATRGYTF.